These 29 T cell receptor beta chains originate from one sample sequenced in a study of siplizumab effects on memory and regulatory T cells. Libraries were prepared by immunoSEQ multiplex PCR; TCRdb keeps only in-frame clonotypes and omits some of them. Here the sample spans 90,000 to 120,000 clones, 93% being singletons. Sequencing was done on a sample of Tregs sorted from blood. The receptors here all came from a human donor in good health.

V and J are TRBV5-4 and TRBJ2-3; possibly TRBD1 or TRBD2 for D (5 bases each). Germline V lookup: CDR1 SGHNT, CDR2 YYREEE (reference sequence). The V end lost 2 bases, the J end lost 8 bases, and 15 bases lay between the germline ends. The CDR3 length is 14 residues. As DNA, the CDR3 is TGTGCCAGCAGCTTTAGCACTCCGGGGCTTACGCAGTATTTT. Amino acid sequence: CASSFSTPGLTQYF.

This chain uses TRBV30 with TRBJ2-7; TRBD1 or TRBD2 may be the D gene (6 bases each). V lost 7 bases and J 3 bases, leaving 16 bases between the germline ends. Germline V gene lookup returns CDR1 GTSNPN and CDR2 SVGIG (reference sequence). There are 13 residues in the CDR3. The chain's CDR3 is CAFRPGGGYEQYF. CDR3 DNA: TGTGCCTTTCGGCCAGGAGGGGGCTACGAGCAGTACTTC.

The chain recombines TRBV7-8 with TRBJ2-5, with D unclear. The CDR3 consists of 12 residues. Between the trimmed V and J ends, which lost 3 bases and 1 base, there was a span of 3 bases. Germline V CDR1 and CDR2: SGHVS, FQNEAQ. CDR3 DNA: TGTGCCAGCAGCTTTGGCCAAGAGACCCAGTACTTC. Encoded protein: CASSFGQETQYF.

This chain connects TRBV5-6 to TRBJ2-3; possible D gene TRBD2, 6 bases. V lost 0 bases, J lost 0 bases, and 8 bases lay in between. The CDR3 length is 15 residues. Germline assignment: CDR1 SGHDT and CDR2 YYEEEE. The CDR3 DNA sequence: TGTGCCAGCAGCTTGGGGCTAGCGAGCACAGATACGCAGTATTTT. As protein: CASSLGLASTDTQYF.

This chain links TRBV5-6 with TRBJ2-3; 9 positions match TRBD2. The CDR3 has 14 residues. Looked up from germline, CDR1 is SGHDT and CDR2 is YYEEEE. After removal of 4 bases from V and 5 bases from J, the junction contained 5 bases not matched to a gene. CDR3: CASSPSGVGDTQYF. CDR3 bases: TGTGCCAGCAGCCCTAGCGGGGTGGGAGATACGCAGTATTTT.

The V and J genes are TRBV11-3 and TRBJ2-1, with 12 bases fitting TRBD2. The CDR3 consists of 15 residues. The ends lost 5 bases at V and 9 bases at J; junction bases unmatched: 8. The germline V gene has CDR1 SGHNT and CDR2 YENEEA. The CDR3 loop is CASSPNLAGGGEQFF. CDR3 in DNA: TGTGCCAGCAGCCCAAACCTAGCGGGAGGGGGTGAGCAGTTCTTC.

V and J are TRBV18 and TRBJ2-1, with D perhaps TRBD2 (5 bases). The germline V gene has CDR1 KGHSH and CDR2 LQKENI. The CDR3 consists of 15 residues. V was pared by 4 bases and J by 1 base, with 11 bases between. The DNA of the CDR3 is TGTGCCAGCTCACTTAACAGCGGATCCTACAATGAGCAGTTCTTC. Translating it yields CASSLNSGSYNEQFF.

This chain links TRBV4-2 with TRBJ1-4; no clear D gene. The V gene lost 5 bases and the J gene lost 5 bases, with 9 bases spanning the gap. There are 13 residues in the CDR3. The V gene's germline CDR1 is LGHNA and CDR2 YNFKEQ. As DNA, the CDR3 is TGTGCCAGCAGCGCGCAAACGAATGAAAAACTGTTTTTT. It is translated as CASSAQTNEKLFF.

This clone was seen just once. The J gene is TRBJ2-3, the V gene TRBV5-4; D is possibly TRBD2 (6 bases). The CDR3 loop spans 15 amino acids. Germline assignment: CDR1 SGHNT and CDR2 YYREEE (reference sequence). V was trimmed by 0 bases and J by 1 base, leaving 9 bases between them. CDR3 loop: CASSLEGGRTDTQYF. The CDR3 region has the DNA TGTGCCAGCAGCTTGGAGGGAGGCCGCACAGATACGCAGTATTTT.

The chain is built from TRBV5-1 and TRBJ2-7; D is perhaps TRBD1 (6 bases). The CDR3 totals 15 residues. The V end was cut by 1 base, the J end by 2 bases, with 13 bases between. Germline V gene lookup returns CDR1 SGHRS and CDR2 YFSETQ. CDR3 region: CASSLHGQRTYEQYF. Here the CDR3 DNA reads TGCGCCAGCAGCTTGCACGGACAGCGGACCTACGAGCAGTACTTC.

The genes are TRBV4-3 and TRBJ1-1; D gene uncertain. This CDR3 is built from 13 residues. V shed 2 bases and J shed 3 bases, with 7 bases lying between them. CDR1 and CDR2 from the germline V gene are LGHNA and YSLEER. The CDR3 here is CASSQWSYTEAFF. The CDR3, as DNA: TGCGCCAGCAGCCAATGGAGTTACACTGAAGCTTTCTTT.

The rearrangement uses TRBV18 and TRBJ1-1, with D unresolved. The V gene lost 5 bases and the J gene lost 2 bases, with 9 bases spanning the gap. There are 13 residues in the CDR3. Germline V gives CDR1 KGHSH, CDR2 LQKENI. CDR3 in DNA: TGTGCCAGCTCAACTTCAGTCAACACTGAAGCTTTCTTT. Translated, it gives CASSTSVNTEAFF.

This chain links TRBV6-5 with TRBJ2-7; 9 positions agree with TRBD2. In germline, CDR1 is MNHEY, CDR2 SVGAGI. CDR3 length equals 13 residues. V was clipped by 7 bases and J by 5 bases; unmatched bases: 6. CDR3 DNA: TGTGCCAGCAACGTAGCGGGAGCAAACGAGCAGTACTTC. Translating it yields CASNVAGANEQYF.

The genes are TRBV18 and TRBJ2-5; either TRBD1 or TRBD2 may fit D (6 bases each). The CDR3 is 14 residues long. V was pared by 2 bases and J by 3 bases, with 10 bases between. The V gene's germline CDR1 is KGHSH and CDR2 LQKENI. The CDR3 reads CASSPVGGKETQYF. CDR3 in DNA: TGTGCCAGCTCACCAGTAGGGGGGAAAGAGACCCAGTACTTC.

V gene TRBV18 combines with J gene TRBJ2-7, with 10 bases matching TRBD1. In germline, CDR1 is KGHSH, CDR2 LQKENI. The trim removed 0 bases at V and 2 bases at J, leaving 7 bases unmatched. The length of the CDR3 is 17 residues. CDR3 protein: CASSPPGQGLTTYEQYF. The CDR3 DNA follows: TGTGCCAGCTCACCACCGGGACAGGGGCTAACCACCTACGAGCAGTACTTC. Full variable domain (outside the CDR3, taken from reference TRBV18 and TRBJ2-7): NAGVMQNPRHLVRRRGQEARLRCSPMKGHSHVYWYRQLPEEGLKFMVYLQKENIIDESGMPKERFSAEFPKEGPSILRIQQVVRGDSAAYFCASSPPGQGLTTYEQYFGPGTRLTVT.

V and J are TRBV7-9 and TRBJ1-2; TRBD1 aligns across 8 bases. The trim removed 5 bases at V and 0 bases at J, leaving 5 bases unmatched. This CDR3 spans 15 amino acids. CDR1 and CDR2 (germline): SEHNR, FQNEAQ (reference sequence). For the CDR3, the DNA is TGTGCCAGCAGCACAAGACAGGGGACTAACTATGGCTACACCTTC. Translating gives CASSTRQGTNYGYTF. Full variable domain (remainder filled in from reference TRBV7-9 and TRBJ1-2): DTGVSQNPRHKITKRGQNVTFRCDPISEHNRLYWYRQTLGQGPEFLTYFQNEAQLEKSRLLSDRFSAERPKGSFSTLEIQRTEQGDSAMYLCASSTRQGTNYGYTFGSGTRLTVV.

The CDR3 coding sequence is TGTGCCAGCAGTTACCTCCCCCGGGAGGGCGAGCAGTACTTC. As protein: CASSYLPREGEQYF. The chain uses TRBV6-5 and TRBJ2-7; 8 positions agree with TRBD2. The CDR3 extends over 14 amino acids. Germline loops: CDR1 MNHEY, CDR2 SVGAGI. V was clipped by 2 bases and J by 6 bases; unmatched bases: 6.

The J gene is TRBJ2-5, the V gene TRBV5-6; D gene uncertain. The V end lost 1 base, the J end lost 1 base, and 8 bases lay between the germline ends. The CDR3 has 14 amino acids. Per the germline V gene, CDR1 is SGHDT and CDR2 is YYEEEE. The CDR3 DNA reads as TGTGCCAGCAGCTTGATCCGCTCCCAAGAGACCCAGTACTTC. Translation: CASSLIRSQETQYF.

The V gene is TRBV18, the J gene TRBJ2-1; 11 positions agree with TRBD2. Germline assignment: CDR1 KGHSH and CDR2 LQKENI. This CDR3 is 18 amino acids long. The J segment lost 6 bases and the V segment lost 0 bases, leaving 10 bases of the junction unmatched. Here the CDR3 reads CASSPPVFSGGAVNEQFF. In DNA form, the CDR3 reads TGTGCCAGCTCACCACCGGTTTTTAGCGGGGGGGCCGTCAATGAGCAGTTCTTC.

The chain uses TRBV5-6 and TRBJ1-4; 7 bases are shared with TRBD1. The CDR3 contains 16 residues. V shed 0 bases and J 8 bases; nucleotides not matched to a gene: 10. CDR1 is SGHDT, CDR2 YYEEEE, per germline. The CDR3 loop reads CASSLGKGAGLEKLFF. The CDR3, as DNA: TGTGCCAGCAGCTTGGGAAAGGGGGCCGGCTTAGAAAAACTGTTTTTT.

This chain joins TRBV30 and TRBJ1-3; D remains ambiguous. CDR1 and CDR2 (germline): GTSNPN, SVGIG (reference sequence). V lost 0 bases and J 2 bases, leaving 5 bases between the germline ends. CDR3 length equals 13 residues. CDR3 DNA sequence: TGTGCCTGGAGTGTCGGGGCTGGAAACACCATATATTTT. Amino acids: CAWSVGAGNTIYF.

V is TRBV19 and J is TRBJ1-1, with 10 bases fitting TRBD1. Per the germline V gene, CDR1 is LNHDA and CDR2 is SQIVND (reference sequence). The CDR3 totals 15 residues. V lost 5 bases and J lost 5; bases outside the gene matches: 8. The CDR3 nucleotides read TGTGCCAGTAGTGCCCTAGGACAGGGGGTTACTGAAGCTTTCTTT. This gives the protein CASSALGQGVTEAFF.

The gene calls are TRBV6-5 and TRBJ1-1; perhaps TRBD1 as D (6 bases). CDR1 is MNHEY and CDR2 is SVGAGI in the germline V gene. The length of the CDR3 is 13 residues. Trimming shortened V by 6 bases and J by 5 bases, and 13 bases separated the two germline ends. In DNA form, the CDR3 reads TGTGCCAGCAGCCGAGGGGGTAGAACTGAAGCTTTCTTT. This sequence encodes CASSRGGRTEAFF.

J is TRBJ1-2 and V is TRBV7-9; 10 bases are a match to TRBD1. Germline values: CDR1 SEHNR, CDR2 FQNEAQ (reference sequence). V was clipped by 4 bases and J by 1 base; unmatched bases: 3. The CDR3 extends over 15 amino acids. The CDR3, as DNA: TGTGCCAGCAGCTCGACAGGGGGCCTTAACTATGGCTACACCTTC. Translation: CASSSTGGLNYGYTF.

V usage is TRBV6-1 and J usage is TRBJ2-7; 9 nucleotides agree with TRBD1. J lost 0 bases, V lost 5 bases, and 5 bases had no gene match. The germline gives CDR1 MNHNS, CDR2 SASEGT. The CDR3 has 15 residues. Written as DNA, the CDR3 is TGTGCCAGCAGTCCCAGGGACAGGGCCTCCTACGAGCAGTACTTC. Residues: CASSPRDRASYEQYF.

CDR3 DNA sequence: TGTGCCTGGAGTGTGGGTTGGTCCGGGGAGCTGTTTTTT. This translates into CAWSVGWSGELFF. The chain is built from TRBV30 and TRBJ2-2; D is uncertain. This CDR3 has 13 amino acids. Trimming stripped 0 bases from V and 6 bases from J, with 8 bases between. CDR1 and CDR2 (germline): GTSNPN, SVGIG (reference sequence).

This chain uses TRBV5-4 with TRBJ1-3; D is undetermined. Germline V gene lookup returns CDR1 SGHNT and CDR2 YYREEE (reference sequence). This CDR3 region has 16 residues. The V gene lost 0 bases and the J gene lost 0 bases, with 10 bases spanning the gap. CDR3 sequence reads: CASSLAGSPSGNTIYF. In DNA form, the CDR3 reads TGTGCCAGCAGCTTGGCCGGCAGCCCCTCTGGAAACACCATATATTTT.

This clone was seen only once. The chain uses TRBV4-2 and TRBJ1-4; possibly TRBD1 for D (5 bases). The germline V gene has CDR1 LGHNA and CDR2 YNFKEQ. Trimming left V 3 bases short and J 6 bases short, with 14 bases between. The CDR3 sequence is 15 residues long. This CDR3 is CASSQGTGSDEKLFF. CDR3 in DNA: TGTGCCAGCAGCCAGGGGACGGGGAGTGATGAAAAACTGTTTTTT.

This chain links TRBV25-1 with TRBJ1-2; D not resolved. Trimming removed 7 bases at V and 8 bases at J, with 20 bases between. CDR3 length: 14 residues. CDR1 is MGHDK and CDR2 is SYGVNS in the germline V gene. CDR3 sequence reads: CASTDLSGLVGYTF. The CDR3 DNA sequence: TGTGCCAGCACCGATCTTTCGGGTTTAGTCGGCTACACCTTC.